Below, one TCR beta chain is given with its context. Its antigen is currently unknown. Germline CDR1 is MNHNY and CDR2 is SVGAGI (reference sequence). Trimming cost V 5 bases and J 7 bases; bases outside gene matches: 11. CDR3 length: 15 residues. This sample is part of a study of cytomegalovirus exposure and HLA in healthy donors. Study-wide results and limits: As was reported, the classifier diagnosed cytomegalovirus status with high specificity and sensitivity. The likely explanation for a cluster of highly shared sequence variants was sequencing artifact. In vitro assays verified that three CMV-associated chains recognized CMV antigens specifically.

PCR amplification relied on 60 Vbeta primers (plus 13 Jbeta primers). Sequencing was performed with immunoSEQ multiplex PCR; in TCRdb, only in-frame clones are kept and a portion is missing. The sample holds about 190,000 clones, 87% seen once. This chain uses TRBV6-6 with TRBJ1-5, with TRBD1 matching over 7 bases. Sequencing was carried out using PBMCs. The source is a man younger than 45 in good health and CMV-seronegative. As DNA, the CDR3 is TGTGCCAGCAGTGACGGGACAGCCAACCGGCAGCCCCAGCATTTT. This sequence encodes CASSDGTANRQPQHF.